The 26 T cell receptor beta chains below all came from one sample that was sequenced in a study of tumor-infiltrating lymphocytes in primary liver carcinoma. Synthesis of TCR beta cDNA was carried out from approximately 500 ng total RNA with a constant-region primer. Slightly modified ARM-PCR, run as three nested multiplex PCR rounds, produced the TCR beta libraries. Investigators reported that the first two PCR rounds, at about 9 cycles each, used TRBV1-TRBV30 forward primers with a C-beta reverse primer. TCRdb re-derived calls from the multiplex PCR reads in MiXCR, one entry per CDR3 protein. Among around 25,000 distinct CDR3 sequences listed, roughly four fifths were seen once. The tissue used was unsorted bulk material of roughly 17-33 mg. RNA and DNA were co-extracted from it with the AllPrep DNA/RNA mini kit. Specimen: liver tumor tissue from sampling region 3. Documented subset: tumor region T3, left-lateral pole. Receptors were obtained from a man in his forties or fifties with primary liver carcinoma and hepatitis B virus infection.

On this clonotype itself: A junction boundary mismatches the germline segment, possibly from a read error. This sequence joins TRBV10-3 and TRBJ2-2; no clear D. The CDR3 has 14 residues. Germline V lookup: CDR1 ENHRY, CDR2 SYGVKD. DNA of the CDR3: TGTGCCATCAGGGAGCGAGACGACACCGTGGAGTTGTTTTTT. Amino acid sequence: CAIRERDDTVELFF.

The chain links TRBV6-5 to TRBJ2-3; D assignment may be TRBD1 or TRBD2 (5 bases each). The V gene's germline CDR1 is MNHEY and CDR2 SVGAGI. CDR3 size: 15 residues. As DNA, the CDR3 is TGTACCAACAGTCTTACAGCGGACAACCTGGATGCGCAGTATTTT. As protein: CTNSLTADNLDAQYF.

This clonotype was recorded once. The junction shows a germline mismatch at one end, possibly a read error. This rearrangement joins TRBV29-1 to TRBJ2-5; 10 nucleotides line up with TRBD1. Germline V lookup: CDR1 SQVTM, CDR2 ANQGSEA. The CDR3 extends over 13 amino acids. CDR3 sequence (DNA): TGTAGCGTCCGACAGGGGGCGGGAGAGAGCCAGTACTTC. Translation: CSVRQGAGESQYF.

V gene TRBV10-3 combines with J gene TRBJ2-7, with D possibly TRBD2 on 5 matching bases. Trimming took off 2 bases at V and 9 bases at J, with 20 bases between the two ends. The V gene's germline CDR1 is ENHRY and CDR2 SYGVKD. This CDR3 region has 15 residues. CDR3 sequence (DNA): TGTGCCATCAGTGAGATCAGGTTAAGGACTCACGGGCAGTACTTC. This gives the protein CAISEIRLRTHGQYF.

A word on this clonotype: This may be a read error, as it is one base from a much larger clone. This chain joins TRBV28 and TRBJ1-5, with D uncertain. CDR3 size: 13 residues. The germline V gene encodes CDR1 MDHEN and CDR2 SYDVKM. CDR3 region: CVSSFPSGQPQHF. For the CDR3, the DNA is TGTGTCAGCAGTTTTCCTTCAGGTCAGCCCCAGCATTTT.

In the case of this clonotype: Mismatch with germline at one junction end may stem from a read error. The rearrangement links TRBV6-5 to TRBJ2-7; 7 bases are a match to TRBD2. The germline CDR1 and CDR2 sequences are MNHEY and SVGAGI. CDR3 size: 13 residues. The CDR3 loop is CAISYSGGHEQYF. The CDR3 nucleotides are TGTGCCATCAGTTACTCGGGGGGTCACGAGCAATACTTC.

Points on this clonotype: At one end the junction does not follow the germline gene, possibly because of a read error. The CDR3 is CASPSGTGYSEQYF. The CDR3 DNA reads as TGTGCCAGCCCCTCCGGGACAGGATATAGCGAGCAGTACTTT. The V and J genes are TRBV6-5 and TRBJ2-7; 8 bases line up with TRBD1. The CDR3 totals 14 residues. Germline-derived CDR1 and CDR2 are MNHEY and SVGAGI.

This clonotype was recorded only once. This could be a read error, since a much larger clone is one nucleotide away. This sequence joins TRBV5-1 and TRBJ2-5; D may be TRBD2 (7 bases). The germline V gene encodes CDR1 SGHRS and CDR2 YFSETQ. This CDR3 spans 15 amino acids. The CDR3: CAGSPSDGGRETQYF. CDR3 DNA sequence: TGCGCCGGCAGCCCCTCCGACGGGGGGCGAGAGACCCAGTACTTC.

As to this clonotype: One end of the junction is discordant with germline, which a read error may explain. This chain joins TRBV6-5 and TRBJ2-1; no definite D call. This CDR3 has 15 residues. Germline-derived CDR1 and CDR2 are MNHEY and SVGAGI. CDR3 sequence (DNA): TGTGTCAGCAGTTACGGAAGCAACTTTAACAATGAACAGTTCTTC. It is translated as CVSSYGSNFNNEQFF.

Concerning this clonotype: One end of the junction does not line up with germline, which may come from a read error. V is TRBV10-3 and J is TRBJ2-5; the match to TRBD2 covers 8 bases. Germline V gene lookup returns CDR1 ENHRY and CDR2 SYGVKD. The CDR3 runs to 14 residues. CDR3 nucleotides: TGTGCCATGAGCCGGACTAGCTGTCAAGATACCCAGTACTTC. It is translated as CAMSRTSCQDTQYF.

With respect to this clonotype: The germline gene is not matched at one end of the junction; a read error may be the cause. The chain links TRBV5-1 to TRBJ2-1, with 11 nucleotides matching TRBD2. Looked up from germline, CDR1 is SGHRS and CDR2 is YFSETQ. The CDR3 sequence is 16 residues long. The CDR3 DNA follows: TGCACCAGCAGCTTGTATATAGCGGGAGGGTCCGGTAAGCAGTTCTTC. Its protein product is CTSSLYIAGGSGKQFF.

Note on this clonotype: One end of the junction is discordant with germline, which a read error may explain. This sequence joins TRBV11-2 and TRBJ1-1; D unclear. This CDR3 is built from 13 residues. Germline V lookup: CDR1 SGHAT, CDR2 FQNNGV. The DNA of the CDR3 is TGTTCCAGCAGCTTAACTGAAAATACTGGAGCTTTCTTT. Protein: CSSSLTENTGAFF.

Comments on this clonotype: The germline gene is not matched at one end of the junction; a read error may be the cause. The chain joins TRBV29-1 to TRBJ2-5; D gene uncertain. This CDR3 has 12 amino acids. CDR1 is SQVTM and CDR2 is ANQGSEA in the germline V gene. The DNA for the CDR3 is TGCAGTGTTGTGGTGAGCCAAGAGACCCAGTACTTC. It encodes CSVVVSQETQYF.

In regard to this clonotype: This may be a read error, as it is one base from a much larger clone. The chain carries TRBV7-9 and TRBJ2-1; weak D call: TRBD2 (6 bases). Trimming took 4 bases from V and 4 from J, leaving 14 bases between them. CDR3 length: 15 amino acids. The germline V gene has CDR1 SEHNR and CDR2 FQNEAQ (reference sequence). CDR3 loop: CASSSGGLGYNEQFF. As DNA, the CDR3 is TGTGCCAGCAGCTCCGGGGGACTTGGTTACAATGAGCAGTTCTTC.

In regard to this clonotype: A junction end diverges from the germline sequence, so it may reflect a read error. The chain is built from TRBV4-2 and TRBJ2-3; maybe TRBD2 (6 bases). Germline lookup yields CDR1 LGHNA and CDR2 YNFKEQ. The CDR3 consists of 15 residues. As DNA, the CDR3 is TGTGCTAGCAGCCAAGAGTCGGGAGTGACAGATACGCAGTATTTT. The encoded protein is CASSQESGVTDTQYF.

This clonotype is deemed medium-sized (0.01 to 0.1%). CDR3 sequence reads: CASSQAASGVSYEQYF. The CDR3 nucleotides read TGTGCCAGCAGCCAAGCGGCTAGCGGGGTTTCCTACGAGCAGTACTTC. The gene calls are TRBV4-2 and TRBJ2-7, with TRBD2 matching 9 bases. With 1 base clipped from V and 1 base from J, the junction kept 5 bases outside the gene matches. CDR3 length: 16 residues. Per germline, CDR1 LGHNA and CDR2 YNFKEQ.

About this clonotype itself: At one boundary the junction diverges from the germline segment, which might be a read error. The CDR3 region has the DNA TGTGCCTGCAGTGCACCGGACGCGCGTCAAGAGCAGTACTTC. Protein product: CACSAPDARQEQYF. V and J are TRBV30 and TRBJ2-7; D unresolved. Germline loops: CDR1 GTSNPN, CDR2 SVGIG (reference sequence). The CDR3 is 14 residues long. Filled out from reference TRBV30 and TRBJ2-7, the complete variable domain reads SQTIHQWPATLVQPVGSPLSLECTVEGTSNPNLYWYRQAAGRGLQLLFYSVGIGQISSEVPQNLSASRPQDRQFILSSKKLLLSDSGFYLCACSAPDARQEQYFGPGTRLTVT.

Notes on this clonotype: One junction end does not reproduce the germline sequence, and a read error may be involved. The V gene is TRBV4-1, the J gene TRBJ2-1; tentatively, D is TRBD1 (6 bases). The CDR3 extends over 16 amino acids. Germline CDR1 is MGHRA and CDR2 is YSYEKL. CDR3: CASSQGWGRFYNDQFF. The CDR3 DNA reads as TGCGCCAGCAGCCAAGGCTGGGGGCGTTTTTACAATGACCAGTTCTTC.

Remarks on this clonotype: This is likely a read error, given that the CDR3 carries no conserved phenylalanine or tryptophan at its end. V gene TRBV4-1 combines with J gene TRBJ1-6; 8 positions agree with TRBD1. Trimming at V came to 3 bases and at J to 10 bases, leaving 11 bases not matched to a gene. Germline V lookup: CDR1 MGHRA, CDR2 YSYEKL. CDR3 length equals 16 residues. Written as DNA, the CDR3 is TGCGCCAGCAGCCACCACCTACAGGGGGTGGAATCACCCCTCCACCTT. Encoded protein: CASSHHLQGVESPLHL.

J is TRBJ2-7 and V is TRBV7-6, with TRBD2 as a possible D gene (5 bases). Between the trimmed V and J ends, which lost 4 bases and 3 bases, there was a span of 10 bases. The CDR3 consists of 13 residues. Germline V gene sequence: CDR1 SGHVS, CDR2 FNYEAQ. The CDR3 sequence: CASSSNRGYEQYF. The CDR3 nucleotides are TGTGCCAGCAGCTCAAACCGGGGCTACGAGCAGTACTTC.

J is TRBJ1-5 and V is TRBV12-3 or TRBV12-4; no definite D call. V was trimmed by 5 bases and J by 4 bases, leaving 12 bases between them. The CDR3 has 14 residues. CDR3 residues: CASSLEEGNQPQHF. In nucleotides, the CDR3 is TGTGCCAGCAGTCTAGAAGAGGGTAATCAGCCCCAGCATTTT.

A remark on this clonotype: A junction boundary mismatches the germline segment, possibly from a read error. V usage is TRBV6-2 or TRBV6-3 and J usage is TRBJ2-2, with D possibly being TRBD2 (5 bases). The length of the CDR3 is 13 residues. CDR1 and CDR2 from the germline V gene are MNHEY and SVGEGT. CDR3 sequence reads: CASSKLHTGELFF. In DNA form, the CDR3 reads TGTGCCAGCAGTAAGTTGCACACCGGGGAACTGTTTTTT.

Comments on this clonotype: This could be a read error, since a much larger clone is one nucleotide away. The V call is TRBV6-2 or TRBV6-3, the J call TRBJ2-1, with D tentatively TRBD1 (5 bases). From germline, CDR1 is MNHEY and CDR2 SVGEGT. The CDR3 contains 13 residues. The CDR3 loop reads CASRTAGYGEQSF. CDR3 sequence (DNA): TGTGCCAGCAGGACTGCAGGGTACGGTGAGCAGTCCTTC.

In its sample, this clonotype was seen once. Sequence at one end of the junction differs from germline and may be a read error. The gene calls are TRBV7-8 and TRBJ2-3, with D maybe TRBD2 (6 bases). The germline gives CDR1 SGHVS, CDR2 FQNEAQ. This CDR3 has 15 residues. In DNA, the CDR3 is TGTGCCAGCAGCCCAAGTGCGGGATCGGAGGATACGCACTATTTT. It yields the protein CASSPSAGSEDTHYF.

The chain carries TRBV6-2 or TRBV6-3 and TRBJ2-2; D may be TRBD2 (6 bases). CDR1 and CDR2 from the germline V gene are MNHEY and SVGEGT. The CDR3 is made up of 14 amino acids. CDR3 nucleotide sequence: TGTACTAGCAGTTCCTCGGGGTCCCCCGGGGAGCTGTTTTTT. It yields the protein CTSSSSGSPGELFF.

Of note for this clonotype: Its ends do not fully match the called genes, so a read error is possible. The V call is TRBV7-9, the J call TRBJ2-1, with D tentatively TRBD1 or TRBD2 (6 bases each). The CDR3 spans 17 residues. CDR1 is SEHNR, CDR2 FQNEAQ, per germline (reference sequence). CDR3 bases: TGTGCCAGCAGCTTATCATATCGGGGGCCTAAAACAAATGAGCAATTCTTC. Translating gives CASSLSYRGPKTNEQFF. Using reference TRBV7-9 and TRBJ2-1 for the parts outside the CDR3, the full variable domain is DTGVSQNPRHKITKRGQNVTFRCDPISEHNRLYWYRQTLGQGPEFLTYFQNEAQLEKSRLLSDRFSAERPKGSFSTLEIQRTEQGDSAMYLCASSLSYRGPKTNEQFFGPGTRLTVL.